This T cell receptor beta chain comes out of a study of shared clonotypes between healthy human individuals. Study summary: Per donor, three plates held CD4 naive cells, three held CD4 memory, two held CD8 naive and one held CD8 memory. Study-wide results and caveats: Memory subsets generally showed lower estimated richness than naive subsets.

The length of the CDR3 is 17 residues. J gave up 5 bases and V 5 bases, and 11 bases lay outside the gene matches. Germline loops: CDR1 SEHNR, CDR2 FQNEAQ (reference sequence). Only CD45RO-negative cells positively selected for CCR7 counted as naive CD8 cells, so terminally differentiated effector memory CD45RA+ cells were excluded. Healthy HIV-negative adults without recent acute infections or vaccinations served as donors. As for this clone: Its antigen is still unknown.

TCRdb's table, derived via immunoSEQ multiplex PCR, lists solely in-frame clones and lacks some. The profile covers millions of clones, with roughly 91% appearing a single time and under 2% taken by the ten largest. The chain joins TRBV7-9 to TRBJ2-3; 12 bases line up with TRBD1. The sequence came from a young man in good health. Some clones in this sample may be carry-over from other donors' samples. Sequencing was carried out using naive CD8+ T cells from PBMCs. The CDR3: CASSPQGQGAVEDTQYF. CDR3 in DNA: TGTGCCAGCAGCCCCCAGGGACAGGGGGCGGTGGAAGATACGCAGTATTTT.